This TCR beta chain was sequenced for a study of Graves' ophthalmopathy and Graves' hyperthyroidism. Whole-study context: The collection of peripheral blood took place at initial diagnosis, before any treatment.

The study excluded patients with other autoimmune diseases, uncontrolled infections, pregnancy or lactation. Overall study results and limits: Blood shared most expanded thyroid clonotypes above 0.001 frequency. Ophthalmopathy progression prediction by the model yielded a sensitivity of about 69% and a specificity of 72.22%.

This clonotype showed up many times. The antigen remains undetermined. Germline V CDR1 and CDR2: SGHVS, FQNEAQ. The J segment lost 2 bases and the V segment lost 10 bases, leaving 6 bases of the junction unmatched. The CDR3 is 13 residues long. As the template, RNA transcripts were used to amplify TCR beta CDR3 regions. First-round RT-PCR relied on HTBI primers, and a second-round multiplex PCR came next. One entry per CDR3 protein, called by TCRdb with MiXCR from the multiplex PCR reads. The sample consists of about 220,000 distinct CDR3 sequences, roughly a fifth of them appearing once. The origin of this receptor is a woman between 50 and 59 years old with Graves' ophthalmopathy. V and J are TRBV7-8 and TRBJ1-1; 8 bases map to TRBD1. What was sequenced was peripheral blood. The DNA of the CDR3 is TGTGCCACTAGGGACAGGCCTAACACTGAAGCTTTCTTT. Protein sequence: CATRDRPNTEAFF.